This T cell receptor beta chain was sequenced for a study of blood T cell repertoires in COVID-19. The germline V gene has CDR1 SEHNR and CDR2 FQNEAQ (reference sequence). After removal of 0 bases from V and 4 bases from J, the junction contained 9 bases not matched to a gene. The CDR3 sequence is 18 residues long. Some clones are missing from TCRdb's copy, which holds only in-frame ones; the method was immunoSEQ multiplex PCR. The table records around 60,000 clones, over 55% of them present only once. The chain links TRBV7-9 to TRBJ2-5, with 12 bases matching TRBD2. Sequencing was performed on peripheral blood. The source of this sequence is a woman aged 70 to 79 with COVID-19, enrolled during active disease. DNA of the CDR3: TGTGCCAGCAGCTTAGCGCTCCTAGCGGGAGGGCCGGGAGAGACCCAGTACTTC. As protein: CASSLALLAGGPGETQYF.